These 16 T cell receptor beta chains share one sample of origin, sequenced in a study of cytomegalovirus exposure and HLA in healthy donors. 13 Jbeta primers and 60 Vbeta primers were used for the PCR. The repertoire was sequenced with immunoSEQ multiplex PCR; TCRdb's copy has only in-frame clones and lacks some. The profile shows fewer than 200,000 clones, 60% to 80% of them singletons. Material: PBMCs. These receptors all stem from a man younger than 35 in good health and CMV-seropositive.

A few counts support this clone. The chain links TRBV4-1 to TRBJ2-3; 11 bases agree with TRBD1. The CDR3 spans 15 residues. CDR1 and CDR2 from the germline V gene are MGHRA and YSYEKL. V shed 5 bases, J shed 4 bases, and the junction held 5 bases outside the gene matches. Here the CDR3 DNA reads TGCGCCAGCAGCATGGACAGGGGGCTTTCAGATACGCAGTATTTT. It encodes CASSMDRGLSDTQYF.

The chain's CDR3 is CATSPPGQGAYEQYF. DNA for the CDR3: TGTGCCACCAGCCCCCCTGGACAGGGGGCCTACGAGCAGTACTTC. The rearrangement uses TRBV15 and TRBJ2-7; TRBD1 matches 10 bases. The CDR3 is made up of 15 amino acids. Germline V gene sequence: CDR1 LNHNV, CDR2 YYDKDF (reference sequence). The V gene end was trimmed by 5 bases and the J gene end by 2 bases; junction bases not matched to a gene: 6.

The chain joins TRBV18 to TRBJ1-6; 7 positions match TRBD1. V dropped 3 bases and J dropped 5; count of bases not matched to a gene: 1. This CDR3 has 14 amino acids. CDR1 is KGHSH, CDR2 LQKENI, per germline. CDR3 in DNA: TGTGCCAGCTCACCTGGGACAGATAATTCACCCCTCCACTTT. Translation gives CASSPGTDNSPLHF.

In its sample, this clone was seen once. This chain joins TRBV5-1 and TRBJ2-5, with D perhaps matching TRBD2 (5 bases). Germline CDR1 reads SGHRS; CDR2 reads YFSETQ. This CDR3 is 14 amino acids long. V lost 4 bases to trimming and J lost 5 bases, with 15 bases between them. The CDR3 loop is CASSPRGQSETQYF. The DNA of the CDR3 is TGCGCCAGCAGCCCGCGAGGGCAATCGGAGACCCAGTACTTC.

The chain employs TRBV30 and TRBJ1-2, with 8 positions matching TRBD1. Trimming removed 5 bases from V and 7 bases from J; junction bases left unmatched: 6. The CDR3 loop spans 12 amino acids. Germline loops: CDR1 GTSNPN, CDR2 SVGIG (reference sequence). The CDR3 DNA reads TGTGCCTGGGACAGGGGAGGTGGTGGCTACACCTTC. This translates into CAWDRGGGGYTF.

The genes are TRBV5-6 and TRBJ2-7, with D perhaps matching TRBD2 (5 bases). Germline-derived CDR1 and CDR2 are SGHDT and YYEEEE. Trimming pared 7 bases from V and 5 bases from J, leaving 13 bases between. CDR3 length equals 12 residues. The CDR3 reads CASEGRLNEQYF. The CDR3 nucleotides are TGTGCCAGCGAGGGTCGGTTGAACGAGCAGTACTTC. The whole variable domain, filled in from reference TRBV5-6 and TRBJ2-7, reads DAGVTQSPTHLIKTRGQQVTLRCSPKSGHDTVSWYQQALGQGPQFIFQYYEEEERQRGNFPDRFSGHQFPNYSSELNVNALLLGDSALYLCASEGRLNEQYFGPGTRLTVT.

The gene calls are TRBV5-5 and TRBJ1-5, with TRBD1 identical over 8 bases. The CDR3 loop spans 17 amino acids. With V trimmed by 0 bases and J by 5 bases, 10 bases remained unmatched. The germline V gene has CDR1 SGHKS and CDR2 YYEKEE (reference sequence). CDR3 sequence: CASSLERPGGRYQPQHF. As DNA, the CDR3 is TGTGCCAGCAGCTTGGAGAGGCCAGGGGGCCGATATCAGCCCCAGCATTTT.

This chain links TRBV2 with TRBJ2-2; tentative D call: TRBD2 (5 bases). The germline V and J ends were trimmed by 10 bases and 4 bases, with 16 bases remaining between them. The CDR3 length is 14 residues. Germline V gene sequence: CDR1 SNHLY, CDR2 FYNNEI. CDR3 DNA sequence: TGTGCCACCCAACGGAGAGGGCCCACCGGGGAGCTGTTTTTT. It encodes CATQRRGPTGELFF.

The chain links TRBV5-1 to TRBJ2-5; 10 bases are a match to TRBD1. Trimming at V came to 6 bases and at J to 11 bases, leaving 19 bases not matched to a gene. Germline CDR1 and CDR2: SGHRS and YFSETQ. CDR3 length: 16 amino acids. DNA of the CDR3: TGCGCCAGCACGCAGAGTCGGGACAGGGGAATGGTGCAGCAGTACTTC. Amino acid sequence: CASTQSRDRGMVQQYF.

The chain joins TRBV2 to TRBJ2-5, with D perhaps TRBD1 (6 bases). V was pared by 8 bases and J by 2 bases, with 18 bases between. Germline V gene sequence: CDR1 SNHLY, CDR2 FYNNEI. The CDR3 is 15 amino acids. CDR3: CASSDDGQYQETQYF. As DNA, the CDR3 is TGTGCCAGCTCCGACGATGGACAGTATCAAGAGACCCAGTACTTC.

This clone was counted a single time. The chain is built from TRBV9 and TRBJ2-5; TRBD2 matches at 14 bases. Trimming cost V 4 bases and J 2 bases; bases outside gene matches: 4. The CDR3 covers 16 residues. Germline V gene sequence: CDR1 SGDLS, CDR2 YYNGEE. The DNA for the CDR3 is TGTGCCAGCAGCTTTCGACTAGCGGGGGGGCAAGAGACCCAGTACTTC. It translates to CASSFRLAGGQETQYF.

V gene TRBV5-1 combines with J gene TRBJ2-7; weak D call: TRBD1 (5 bases). V was clipped by 0 bases and J by 5 bases, with 12 bases between them. Germline CDR1 reads SGHRS; CDR2 reads YFSETQ. The CDR3 is 14 residues long. The CDR3 nucleotides are TGCGCCAGCAGCTTGGGGGGCAGGGTCAACGAGCAGTACTTC. Its translation is CASSLGGRVNEQYF.

The chain combines TRBV19 with TRBJ2-2; D remains unclear. Trimming removed 5 bases from V and 1 base from J, with 8 bases in between. This CDR3 has 14 amino acids. The germline V gene encodes CDR1 LNHDA and CDR2 SQIVND (reference sequence). CDR3 nucleotide sequence: TGTGCCAGTAGTGCCCAGCGGAACACCGGGGAGCTGTTTTTT. This sequence encodes CASSAQRNTGELFF. The full variable domain, completed using reference TRBV19 and TRBJ2-2, is DGGITQSPKYLFRKEGQNVTLSCEQNLNHDAMYWYRQDPGQGLRLIYYSQIVNDFQKGDIAEGYSVSREKKESFPLTVTSAQKNPTAFYLCASSAQRNTGELFFGEGSRLTVL.

The rearrangement uses TRBV5-6 and TRBJ2-1, with TRBD2 matching over 9 bases. Germline V gene lookup returns CDR1 SGHDT and CDR2 YYEEEE. With 4 bases clipped from V and 4 bases from J, the junction kept 15 bases outside the gene matches. The CDR3 is made up of 18 amino acids. The CDR3 protein is CASSPYLIAGVSYNEQFF. CDR3 sequence (DNA): TGTGCCAGCAGCCCCTACCTTATAGCGGGAGTATCATACAATGAGCAGTTCTTC.

This CDR3 is CASWIDRTRDEQYF. CDR3 bases: TGTGCCAGTTGGATCGACAGGACCCGTGACGAGCAGTACTTC. V is TRBV6-1 and J is TRBJ2-7, with D possibly being TRBD1 (6 bases). V dropped 9 bases and J dropped 5 bases, with 20 bases sitting between them. The CDR3 runs to 14 residues. Germline V gene data show CDR1 as MNHNS and CDR2 as SASEGT.

CDR3 DNA: TGTGCCAGCACTCAACAGGGGGGAGGTGATGAAAAACTGTTTTTT. It translates to CASTQQGGGDEKLFF. The rearrangement joins TRBV6-6 to TRBJ1-4; 8 nucleotides match TRBD1. Germline CDR1 is MNHNY and CDR2 is SVGAGI (reference sequence). The CDR3 contains 15 residues. Trimming removed 7 bases from V and 6 bases from J; junction bases left unmatched: 10.